This T cell receptor (beta chain) originates from a study of CD8+CD57+ T cells in acquired aplastic anemia. In the study overall: On average, sorted CD4+ and CD8+ cells gave roughly 3 ug of DNA.

TCR beta VDJ and CDR3 profiles were obtained from a genomic DNA template. Via MiXCR, TCRdb re-called the reads, giving one row per CDR3 protein. The sample shows 150,000 to 200,000 distinct CDR3 sequences, 55% to 70% of them seen only once. Looked up from germline, CDR1 is LNHNV and CDR2 is YYDKDF (reference sequence). The V and J ends lost 4 bases and 1 base respectively, with 13 bases between them. This CDR3 spans 15 amino acids. The chain is built from TRBV15 and TRBJ1-2; D is unresolved. Sample: sorted CD4+, CD8+, or CD8+CD57+ T cells (not recorded which) from PBMCs. The sequence derives from a human donor in good health. The CDR3 nucleotides are TGTGCCACCAGCATACAGAAGGACGGTAACTATGGCTACACCTTC. It specifies CATSIQKDGNYGYTF.